This paragraph reports one TCR beta chain. With a much larger clone just one base away, this may be a read error. Amplification yielded TCR beta CDR3 regions, with RNA transcripts as the source. The primer set for the first-round RT-PCR of the TCR CDR3 was HTBI. TCRdb ran MiXCR on the multiplex PCR reads and lists one entry per CDR3 protein. The table shows around 600,000 distinct CDR3 sequences, with 15% to 19% occurring only once. Recently diagnosed hyperthyroidism of less than 2 months' duration affected patients aged 18 to 65. Thyroid ultrasound, orbital computed tomography, clinical symptoms, and serum thyroxine and TRAb underpinned diagnoses. This specimen comes from a study of T cells in Graves' hyperthyroidism and ophthalmopathy. This CDR3 is built from 12 residues. From germline, CDR1 is SNHLY and CDR2 FYNNEI.

The source of this sequence is a woman in her 30s with Graves' hyperthyroidism. The specimen was blood. This sequence joins TRBV2 and TRBJ2-7; D uncertain. The end of the DNA is better explained by TRBJ2-1, so the J call may be wrong. CDR3 nucleotide sequence: TGTGCCAGCAGTGAAGGGTCCTACGAGCAGTTCTTC. The encoded protein is CASSEGSYEQFF.